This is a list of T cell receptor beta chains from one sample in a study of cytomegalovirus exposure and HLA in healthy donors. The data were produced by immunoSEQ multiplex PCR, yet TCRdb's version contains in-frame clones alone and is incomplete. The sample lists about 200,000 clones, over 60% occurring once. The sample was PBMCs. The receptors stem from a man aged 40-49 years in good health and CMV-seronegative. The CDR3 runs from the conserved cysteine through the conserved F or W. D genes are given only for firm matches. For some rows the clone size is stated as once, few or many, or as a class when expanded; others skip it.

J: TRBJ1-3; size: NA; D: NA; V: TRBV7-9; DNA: TGTGCCAGCAGCTTAGTTACAATCTCTGGAAACACCATATATTTT; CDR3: CASSLVTISGNTIYF
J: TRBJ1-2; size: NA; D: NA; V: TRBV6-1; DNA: TGTGCCAGCAGTGAACTCGCAGGTGGCTACACCTTC; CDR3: CASSELAGGYTF
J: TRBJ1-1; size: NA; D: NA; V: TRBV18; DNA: TGTGCCAGCTCCGCGGCCATGAACACTGAAGCTTTCTTT; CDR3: CASSAAMNTEAFF
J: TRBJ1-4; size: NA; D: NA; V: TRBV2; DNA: TGTGCCAGCAGTGATTGGCCCCCTAATGAAAAACTGTTTTTT; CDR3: CASSDWPPNEKLFF
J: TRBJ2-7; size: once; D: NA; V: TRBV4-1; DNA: TGCGCCAGCAGCCAAGATCCTACCTACGAGCAGTACTTC; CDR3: CASSQDPTYEQYF
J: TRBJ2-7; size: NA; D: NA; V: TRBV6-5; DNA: TGTGCCAGCAGTTACGAGGACAGCTATACCTACGAGCAGTACTTC; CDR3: CASSYEDSYTYEQYF
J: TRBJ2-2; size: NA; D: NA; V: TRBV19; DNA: TGTGCCAGTAGTATAGGGGCTAGGGGCACCGGGGAGCTGTTTTTT; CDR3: CASSIGARGTGELFF
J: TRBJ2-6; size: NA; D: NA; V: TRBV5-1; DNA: TGCGCCAGCACCTTTTCCGGGTTGGAAGTACCTGGGGCCAACGTCCTGACTTTC; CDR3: CASTFSGLEVPGANVLTF
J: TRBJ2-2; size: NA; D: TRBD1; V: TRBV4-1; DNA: TGCGCCAGCAGCCAAACCCAGGACAGGGCGACCGGGGAGCTGTTTTTT; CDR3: CASSQTQDRATGELFF
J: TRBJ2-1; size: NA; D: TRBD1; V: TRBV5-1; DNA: TGCGCCAGCAGCCCTCAGGGGGATGAGCAGTTCTTC; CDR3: CASSPQGDEQFF
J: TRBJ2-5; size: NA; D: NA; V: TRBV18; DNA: TGTGCCAGCTCACCTGGAGTGGAAGAGACCCAGTACTTC; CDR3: CASSPGVEETQYF
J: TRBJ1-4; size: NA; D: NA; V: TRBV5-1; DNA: TGCGCCAGCAGCCCAAGACAGCAGTCTAATGAAAAACTGTTTTTT; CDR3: CASSPRQQSNEKLFF
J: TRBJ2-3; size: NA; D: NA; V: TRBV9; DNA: TGTGCCAGCAGCGTAGGCACCCATAGCACGGATACGCAGTATTTT; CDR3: CASSVGTHSTDTQYF
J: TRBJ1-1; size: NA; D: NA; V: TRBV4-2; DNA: TGTGCCAGCAGCCAAGGGCGGGGGTTGGACACTGAAGCTTTCTTT; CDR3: CASSQGRGLDTEAFF
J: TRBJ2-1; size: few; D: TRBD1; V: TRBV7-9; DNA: TGTGCCACGGGACAGGGGATTGAGCGTGGCAATGAGCAGTTCTTC; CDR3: CATGQGIERGNEQFF
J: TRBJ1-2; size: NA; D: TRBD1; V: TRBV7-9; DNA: TGTGCCAGCAGCCCCGGACAGGGTGGCGGCTACACCTTC; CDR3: CASSPGQGGGYTF
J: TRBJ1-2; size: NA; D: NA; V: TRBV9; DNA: TGTGCCAGCAGCGCGACAGCGACAATCTATGGCTACACCTTC; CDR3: CASSATATIYGYTF
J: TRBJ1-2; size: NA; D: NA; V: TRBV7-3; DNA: TGTGCCAGCAGCTACGACAGGCTCGGCTATGGCTACACCTTC; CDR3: CASSYDRLGYGYTF
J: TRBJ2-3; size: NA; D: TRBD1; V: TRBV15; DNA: TGTGCCACCAGCAGCGACGGGGGACAGGCGCGCACAGATACGCAGTATTTT; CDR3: CATSSDGGQARTDTQYF
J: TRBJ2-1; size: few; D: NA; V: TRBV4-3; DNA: TGCGCCAGCAGCCAAGATATAAATTGGGGACGGCGGGGGCACAATGAGCAGTTCTTC; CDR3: CASSQDINWGRRGHNEQFF
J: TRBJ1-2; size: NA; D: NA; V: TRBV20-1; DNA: TGCAGTGCGGCAGGGAACTATGGCTACACCTTC; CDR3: CSAAGNYGYTF
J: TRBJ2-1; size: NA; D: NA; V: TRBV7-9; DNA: TGTGCCAGCAGCTTAACGTCCCTGGAGAACCAGTTCTTC; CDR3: CASSLTSLENQFF
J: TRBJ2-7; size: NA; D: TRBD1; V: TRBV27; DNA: TGTGCCAGCAGTTTGGAACAGGGGGCTTACGAGCAGTACTTC; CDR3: CASSLEQGAYEQYF
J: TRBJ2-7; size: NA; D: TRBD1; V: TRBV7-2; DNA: TGTGCCAGCAGCCCCGGTGAGGGGGCCGGCTCCTACGAGCAGTACTTC; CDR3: CASSPGEGAGSYEQYF
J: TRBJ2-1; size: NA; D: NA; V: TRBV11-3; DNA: TGTGCCAGCAGCTTAGAAGCCACAGGGACCGAGGGGCGCAATGAGCAGTTCTTC; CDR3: CASSLEATGTEGRNEQFF
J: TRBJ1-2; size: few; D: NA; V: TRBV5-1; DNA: TGCGCCAGCAGCTTGGACAGCTCACCATTAAAAAACTATGGCTACACCTTC; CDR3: CASSLDSSPLKNYGYTF
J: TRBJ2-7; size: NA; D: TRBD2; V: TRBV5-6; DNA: TGTGCCAGCAGCCTAAGGACTAGCGGAGGGCTTAGGGAGCAGTACTTC; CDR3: CASSLRTSGGLREQYF
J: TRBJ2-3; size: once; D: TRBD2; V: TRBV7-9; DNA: TGTGCCAGCAGCTCACTAGCGGGGGGTTCAGATACGCAGTATTTT; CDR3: CASSSLAGGSDTQYF
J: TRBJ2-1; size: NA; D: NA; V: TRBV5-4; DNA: TGTGCCAGCAGCTTGGGAACCGGTACGGGTGAGCAGTTCTTC; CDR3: CASSLGTGTGEQFF
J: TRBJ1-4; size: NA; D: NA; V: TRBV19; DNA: TGTGCCAGTAGTATGGAGGCAGCTAATGAAAAACTGTTTTTT; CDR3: CASSMEAANEKLFF
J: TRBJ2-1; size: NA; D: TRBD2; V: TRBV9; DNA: TGTGCCAGCAGCGGTGGACTAGGAGCCCCCTCCTCCTACAATGAGCAGTTCTTC; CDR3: CASSGGLGAPSSYNEQFF
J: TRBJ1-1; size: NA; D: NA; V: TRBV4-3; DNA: TGCGCCAGCAGCCAGTACAGTCATTTGAACACTGAAGCTTTCTTT; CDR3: CASSQYSHLNTEAFF
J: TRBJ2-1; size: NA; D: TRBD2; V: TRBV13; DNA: TGTGCCAGCAGCGGCTTAGCGGGAGAGTGGGGGCTCAATGAGCAGTTCTTC; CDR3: CASSGLAGEWGLNEQFF
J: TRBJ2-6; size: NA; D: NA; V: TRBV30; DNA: TGTGCCTGGGTCGGAGACTCTGGGGCCAACGTCCTGACTTTC; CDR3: CAWVGDSGANVLTF
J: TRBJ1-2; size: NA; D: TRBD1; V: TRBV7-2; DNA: TGTGCCAGCAGCGTACGACAGGGGGCCTATTCCAACTATGGCTACACCTTC; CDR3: CASSVRQGAYSNYGYTF
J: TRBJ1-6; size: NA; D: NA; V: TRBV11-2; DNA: TGTGCCAGCAGCTTCGGACAGTATAATTCACCCCTCCACTTT; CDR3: CASSFGQYNSPLHF
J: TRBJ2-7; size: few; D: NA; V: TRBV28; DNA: TGTGCCAGCAGTCTCCGACAGGCTCATACGTGGTCTGACGAGCAGTACTTC; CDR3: CASSLRQAHTWSDEQYF
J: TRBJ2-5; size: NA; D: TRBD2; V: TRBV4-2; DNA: TGTGCCAGCAGCCAAGAAGCCGCGGGGGGACAAGAGACCCAGTACTTC; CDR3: CASSQEAAGGQETQYF
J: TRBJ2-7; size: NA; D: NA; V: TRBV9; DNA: TGTGCCAGCAGCGTAGCGGGGAGATCATCCTACGAGCAGTACTTC; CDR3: CASSVAGRSSYEQYF
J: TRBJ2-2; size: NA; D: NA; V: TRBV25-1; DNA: TGTGCCAGCAGTAGGCAGGGGAGGGCGAACACCGGGGAGCTGTTTTTT; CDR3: CASSRQGRANTGELFF
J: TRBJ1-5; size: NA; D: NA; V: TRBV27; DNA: TGTGCCAGCAGTTTTTTGGGCGATGGCAATCAGCCCCAGCATTTT; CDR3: CASSFLGDGNQPQHF
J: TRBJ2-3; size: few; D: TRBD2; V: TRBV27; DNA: TGTGCCAGCAGTTTAAAGGTAGATAGCGGGGGGGCCCAAGATACGCAGTATTTT; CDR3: CASSLKVDSGGAQDTQYF
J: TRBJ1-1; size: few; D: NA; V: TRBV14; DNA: TGTGCCAGCAGCCAGACTAACTTCAGGGGTGGATACACTGAAGCTTTCTTT; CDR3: CASSQTNFRGGYTEAFF
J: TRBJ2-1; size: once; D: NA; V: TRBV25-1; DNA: TGTGCCAGCAGTGATGCAGGGTGGGACAATGAGCAGTTCTTC; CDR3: CASSDAGWDNEQFF
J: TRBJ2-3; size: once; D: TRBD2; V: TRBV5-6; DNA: TGTGCCAGCTACCGACTAGCGACGGGCACAGATACGCAGTATTTT; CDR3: CASYRLATGTDTQYF
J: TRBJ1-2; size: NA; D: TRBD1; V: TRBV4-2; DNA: TGTGCCAGTAATACCCCCGGGACAGGGCACGGCTACACCTTC; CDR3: CASNTPGTGHGYTF
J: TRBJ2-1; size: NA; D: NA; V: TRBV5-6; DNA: TGTGCCAGCAGCTTGGAGAGGGTTTACAATGAGCAGTTCTTC; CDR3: CASSLERVYNEQFF
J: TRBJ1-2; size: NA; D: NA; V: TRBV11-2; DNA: TGTGCCAGCAGCTTAGGAGGTTATGGCTACACCTTC; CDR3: CASSLGGYGYTF
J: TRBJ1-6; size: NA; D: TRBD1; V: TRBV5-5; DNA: TGTGCCAGCAGCTTCAACAGGGGGCCGAATTCACCCCTCCACTTT; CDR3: CASSFNRGPNSPLHF
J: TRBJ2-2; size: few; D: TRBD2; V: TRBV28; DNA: TGTGCCAGCAGTTTGATTAGCGGGAGGGATGAACGCACCGGGGAGCTGTTTTTT; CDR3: CASSLISGRDERTGELFF
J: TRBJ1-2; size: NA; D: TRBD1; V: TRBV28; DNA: TGTGCCAGCAGTCCCGGACAGGGGGCGATTTTTCGCGGCTACACCTTC; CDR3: CASSPGQGAIFRGYTF
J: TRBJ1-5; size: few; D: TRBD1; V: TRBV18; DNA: TGTGCCAGCTCACAGGTACAGGGGAGCAATCAGCCCCAGCATTTT; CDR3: CASSQVQGSNQPQHF